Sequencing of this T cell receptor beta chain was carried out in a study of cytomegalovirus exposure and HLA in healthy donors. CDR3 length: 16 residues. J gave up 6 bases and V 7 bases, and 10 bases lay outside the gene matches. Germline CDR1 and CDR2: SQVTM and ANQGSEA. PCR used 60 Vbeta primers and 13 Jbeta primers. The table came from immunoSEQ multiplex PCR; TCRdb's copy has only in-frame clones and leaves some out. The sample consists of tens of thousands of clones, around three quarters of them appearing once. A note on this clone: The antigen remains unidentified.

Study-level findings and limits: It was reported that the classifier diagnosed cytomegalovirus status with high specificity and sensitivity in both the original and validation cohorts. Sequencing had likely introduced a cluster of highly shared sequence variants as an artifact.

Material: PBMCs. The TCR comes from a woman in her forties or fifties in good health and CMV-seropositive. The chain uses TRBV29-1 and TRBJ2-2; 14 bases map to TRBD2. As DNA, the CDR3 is TGCAGCGCCCAGACTAGCGGGAGGGGTTTTTCCGGGGAGCTGTTTTTT. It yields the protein CSAQTSGRGFSGELFF.